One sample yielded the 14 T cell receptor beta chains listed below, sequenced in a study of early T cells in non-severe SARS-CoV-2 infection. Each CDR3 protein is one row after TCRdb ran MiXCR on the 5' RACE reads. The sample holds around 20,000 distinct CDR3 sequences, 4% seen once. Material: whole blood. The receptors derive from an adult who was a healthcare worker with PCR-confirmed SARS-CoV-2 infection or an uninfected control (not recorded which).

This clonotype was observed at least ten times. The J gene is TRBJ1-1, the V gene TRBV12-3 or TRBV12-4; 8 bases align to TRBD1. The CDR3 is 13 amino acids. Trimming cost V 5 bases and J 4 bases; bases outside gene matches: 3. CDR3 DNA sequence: TGTGCCAGCAGTCTAGACAGGGGCACTGAAGCTTTCTTT. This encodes CASSLDRGTEAFF.

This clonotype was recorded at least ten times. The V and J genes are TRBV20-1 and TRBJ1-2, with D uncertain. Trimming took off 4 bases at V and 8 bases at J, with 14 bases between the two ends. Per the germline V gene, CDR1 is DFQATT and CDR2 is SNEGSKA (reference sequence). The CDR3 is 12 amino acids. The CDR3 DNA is TGCAGTGCTATATCTTCGCCGGGAGGCTACACCTTC. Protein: CSAISSPGGYTF.

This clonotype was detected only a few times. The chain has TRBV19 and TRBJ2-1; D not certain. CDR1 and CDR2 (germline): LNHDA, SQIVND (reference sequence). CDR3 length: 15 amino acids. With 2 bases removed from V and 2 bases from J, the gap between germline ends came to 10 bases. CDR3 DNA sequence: TGTGCCAGTAGTATAATTCTGGTCGCCTACAATGAGCAGTTCTTC. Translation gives CASSIILVAYNEQFF. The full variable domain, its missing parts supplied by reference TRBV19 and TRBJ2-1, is DGGITQSPKYLFRKEGQNVTLSCEQNLNHDAMYWYRQDPGQGLRLIYYSQIVNDFQKGDIAEGYSVSREKKESFPLTVTSAQKNPTAFYLCASSIILVAYNEQFFGPGTRLTVL.

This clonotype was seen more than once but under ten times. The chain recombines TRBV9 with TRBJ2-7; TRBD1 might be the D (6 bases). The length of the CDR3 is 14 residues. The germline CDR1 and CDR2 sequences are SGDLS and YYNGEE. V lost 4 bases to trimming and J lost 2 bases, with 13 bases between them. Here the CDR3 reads CASSPRTDTYEQYF. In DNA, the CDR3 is TGTGCCAGCAGCCCCCGGACAGACACCTACGAGCAGTACTTC.

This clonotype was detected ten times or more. CDR3 amino acids: CASSFAYEQYF. The CDR3 DNA follows: TGCGCCAGCAGCTTCGCCTACGAGCAGTACTTC. The chain uses TRBV5-1 and TRBJ2-7; D is unresolved. Trimming removed 2 bases at V and 2 bases at J, with 2 bases between. Germline loops: CDR1 SGHRS, CDR2 YFSETQ. The CDR3 covers 11 residues. The variable domain in full, completed from reference TRBV5-1 and TRBJ2-7, reads KAGVTQTPRYLIKTRGQQVTLSCSPISGHRSVSWYQQTPGQGLQFLFEYFSETQRNKGNFPGRFSGRQFSNSRSEMNVSTLELGDSALYLCASSFAYEQYFGPGTRLTVT.

The DNA of the CDR3 is TGCGCCAGCAGCTTGGTCCCGGGGGAGAACACTGAAGCTTTCTTT. It encodes CASSLVPGENTEAFF. V gene TRBV5-1 combines with J gene TRBJ1-1, with D possibly being TRBD1 (5 bases). V dropped 0 bases and J dropped 1 base, with 10 bases sitting between them. CDR3 length: 15 amino acids. The germline gives CDR1 SGHRS, CDR2 YFSETQ. Filled out from reference TRBV5-1 and TRBJ1-1, the complete variable domain reads KAGVTQTPRYLIKTRGQQVTLSCSPISGHRSVSWYQQTPGQGLQFLFEYFSETQRNKGNFPGRFSGRQFSNSRSEMNVSTLELGDSALYLCASSLVPGENTEAFFGQGTRLTVV.

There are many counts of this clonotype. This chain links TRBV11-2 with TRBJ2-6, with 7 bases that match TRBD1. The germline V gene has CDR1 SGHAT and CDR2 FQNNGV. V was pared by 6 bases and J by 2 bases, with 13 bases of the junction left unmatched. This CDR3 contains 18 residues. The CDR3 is CASRKWGQKKAGANVLTF. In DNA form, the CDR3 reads TGTGCCAGCAGGAAATGGGGACAGAAGAAAGCTGGGGCCAACGTCCTGACTTTC. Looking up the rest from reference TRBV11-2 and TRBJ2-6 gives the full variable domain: EAGVAQSPRYKIIEKRQSVAFWCNPISGHATLYWYQQILGQGPKLLIQFQNNGVVDDSQLPKDRFSAERLKGVDSTLKIQPAKLEDSAVYLCASRKWGQKKAGANVLTFGAGSRLTVL.

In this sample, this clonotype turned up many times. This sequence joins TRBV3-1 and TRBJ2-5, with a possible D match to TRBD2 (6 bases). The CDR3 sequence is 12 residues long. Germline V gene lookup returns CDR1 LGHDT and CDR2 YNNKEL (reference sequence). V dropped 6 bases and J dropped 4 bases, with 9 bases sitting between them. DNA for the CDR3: TGTGCCAGCAGGACTAGAGGAGAGACCCAGTACTTC. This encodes CASRTRGETQYF.

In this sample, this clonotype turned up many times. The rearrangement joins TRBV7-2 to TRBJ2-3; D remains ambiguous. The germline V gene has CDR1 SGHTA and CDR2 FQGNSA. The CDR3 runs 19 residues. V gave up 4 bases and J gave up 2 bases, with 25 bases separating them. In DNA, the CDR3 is TGTGCCAGCAGCTCCCCTGAAGGGTTATGGCGGCCCCCCACAGATACGCAGTATTTT. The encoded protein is CASSSPEGLWRPPTDTQYF.

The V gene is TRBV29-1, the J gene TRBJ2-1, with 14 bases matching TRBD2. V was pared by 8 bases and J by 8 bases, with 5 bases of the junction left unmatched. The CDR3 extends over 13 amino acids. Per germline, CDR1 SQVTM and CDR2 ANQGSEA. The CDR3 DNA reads TGCAGCAAGACTAGCGGGGGGGCCTATGAGCAGTTCTTC. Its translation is CSKTSGGAYEQFF.

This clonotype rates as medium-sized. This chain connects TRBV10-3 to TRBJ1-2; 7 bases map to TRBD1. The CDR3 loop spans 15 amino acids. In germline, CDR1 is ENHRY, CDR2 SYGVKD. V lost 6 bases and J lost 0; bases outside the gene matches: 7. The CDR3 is CAIRLRQGANYGYTF. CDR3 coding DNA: TGTGCCATCAGGCTAAGACAGGGAGCTAACTATGGCTACACCTTC.

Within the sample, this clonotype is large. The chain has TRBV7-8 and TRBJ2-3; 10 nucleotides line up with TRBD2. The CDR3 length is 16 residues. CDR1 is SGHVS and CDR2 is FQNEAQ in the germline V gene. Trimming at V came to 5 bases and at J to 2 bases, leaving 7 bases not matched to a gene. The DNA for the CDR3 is TGTGCCAGCAGCAGTTTAGCGGGGGGCCACACAGATACGCAGTATTTT. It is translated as CASSSLAGGHTDTQYF.

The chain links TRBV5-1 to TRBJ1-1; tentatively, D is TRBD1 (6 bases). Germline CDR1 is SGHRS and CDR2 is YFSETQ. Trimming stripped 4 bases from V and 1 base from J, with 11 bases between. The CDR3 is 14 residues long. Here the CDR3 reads CASSPRGSNTEAFF. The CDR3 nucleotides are TGCGCCAGCAGCCCCAGGGGCTCGAACACTGAAGCTTTCTTT.

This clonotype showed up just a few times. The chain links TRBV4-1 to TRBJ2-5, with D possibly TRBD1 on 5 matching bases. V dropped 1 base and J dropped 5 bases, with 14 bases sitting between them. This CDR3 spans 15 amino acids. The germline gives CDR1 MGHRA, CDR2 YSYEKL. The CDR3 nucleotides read TGCGCCAGCAGCCAAGTTCCAGGGCGAGCGGAGACCCAGTACTTC. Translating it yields CASSQVPGRAETQYF.